A single sample gave rise to the 29 T cell receptor beta chains below, sequenced in a study of blood T cells in healthy people across ages. Sample-barcoded 5' priming and a J-beta primer mix drove a second PCR of 7 to 11 cycles. MiXCR, applied by TCRdb to the 5' RACE reads, yields one record per CDR3 protein. The repertoire holds fewer than 2,000,000 distinct CDR3 sequences, about 32% seen once, with about 10% in the top ten. Sample: blood. Receptors originate from a woman in her 30s in good health.

The CDR3 here is CASTGTSGPQGGGAQYF. Written as DNA, the CDR3 is TGTGCCAGCACGGGGACTAGCGGGCCTCAAGGTGGGGGGGCGCAGTATTTT. The rearrangement joins TRBV2 to TRBJ2-3, with 12 bases that match TRBD2. Germline trimming cut 7 bases from V and 10 bases from J; bases unmatched to any gene: 18. There are 17 residues in the CDR3. Germline V gives CDR1 SNHLY, CDR2 FYNNEI.

This clonotype was seen a handful of times. The V gene is TRBV21-1, the J gene TRBJ2-5; the D call of TRBD2 is as the table states it, not checked on the DNA. TRBV21-1 is marked as a pseudogene. The CDR3 is 17 amino acids. The DNA of the CDR3 is TGTGCCAGCAGCAACGGAGCGAGCGGGAGCGGTCAAGAGACCCAGTACTTC. This encodes CASSNGASGSGQETQYF.

The chain uses TRBV5-5 and TRBJ2-5; 7 bases align to TRBD1. Trimming took 4 bases from V and 2 from J; bases not matched to a gene: 8. The CDR3 is 15 amino acids. Per the germline V gene, CDR1 is SGHKS and CDR2 is YYEKEE (reference sequence). CDR3 sequence (DNA): TGTGCCAGCAGCCCTCAGTGGGGACAGCAAGAGACCCAGTACTTC. It codes for CASSPQWGQQETQYF.

This chain links TRBV20-1 with TRBJ1-4; TRBD1 matches at 10 bases. This CDR3 is 14 amino acids long. Germline V lookup: CDR1 DFQATT, CDR2 SNEGSKA (reference sequence). The V gene end was trimmed by 5 bases and the J gene end by 7 bases; junction bases not matched to a gene: 7. The CDR3 DNA follows: TGCAGTGCTGTACCGGGACAGGGGAGTGAAAAACTGTTTTTT. This codes for CSAVPGQGSEKLFF.

This clonotype was seen ten or more times. V is TRBV29-1 and J is TRBJ2-1; D gene unclear. V lost 4 bases and J 6 bases, leaving 7 bases between the germline ends. Looked up from germline, CDR1 is SQVTM and CDR2 is ANQGSEA. There are 11 residues in the CDR3. CDR3 in DNA: TGCAGCGTTGGAGCTATCAATGAGCAGTTCTTC. This sequence encodes CSVGAINEQFF.

The chain links TRBV5-1 to TRBJ2-5; 7 bases fit TRBD1. This CDR3 has 16 amino acids. J was trimmed by 1 base and V by 2 bases; bases with no gene match: 8. The V gene's germline CDR1 is SGHRS and CDR2 YFSETQ. Written as DNA, the CDR3 is TGCGCCAGCAGCTTCACCCAACACAGGGGCCAAGAGACCCAGTACTTC. Protein sequence: CASSFTQHRGQETQYF.

The chain links TRBV7-2 to TRBJ1-3; unclear D gene. Germline values: CDR1 SGHTA, CDR2 FQGNSA. The CDR3 runs 15 residues. The V end lost 1 base, the J end lost 0 bases, and 7 bases lay between the germline ends. The CDR3 here is CASSLDQASGNTIYF. The CDR3 DNA follows: TGTGCCAGCAGCTTAGACCAGGCCTCTGGAAACACCATATATTTT.

This chain joins TRBV3-1 and TRBJ1-5, with D possibly matching TRBD1 (6 bases). This CDR3 is 15 amino acids long. Germline V gives CDR1 LGHDT, CDR2 YNNKEL (reference sequence). Trimming took 0 bases from V and 6 from J, leaving 12 bases between them. CDR3 bases: TGTGCCAGCAGCCAAGACGGGGGGCGCGGTCAGCCCCAGCATTTT. Its translation: CASSQDGGRGQPQHF.

The rearrangement links TRBV4-1 to TRBJ2-1; D might be TRBD1 or TRBD2, each matching 5 bases. The CDR3 totals 16 residues. In germline, CDR1 is MGHRA, CDR2 YSYEKL. V lost 0 bases to trimming and J lost 8 bases, with 17 bases between them. The CDR3 DNA is TGCGCCAGCAGCCAAGAATGGTCGGGACGGTCGGATGAGCAGTTCTTC. It is translated as CASSQEWSGRSDEQFF.

This rearrangement joins TRBV18 to TRBJ2-4, with 8 bases fitting TRBD2. The CDR3 sequence is 15 residues long. The germline gives CDR1 KGHSH, CDR2 LQKENI. The V segment lost 2 bases and the J segment 7 bases; nucleotides outside the gene matches: 7. CDR3 loop: CASSPSPGGPNIQYF. The CDR3 nucleotides are TGTGCCAGCTCACCATCCCCGGGAGGGCCGAACATTCAGTACTTC. Together with reference TRBV18 and TRBJ2-4, the CDR3 gives the full variable domain: NAGVMQNPRHLVRRRGQEARLRCSPMKGHSHVYWYRQLPEEGLKFMVYLQKENIIDESGMPKERFSAEFPKEGPSILRIQQVVRGDSAAYFCASSPSPGGPNIQYFGAGTRLSVL.

J is TRBJ2-1 and V is TRBV5-1; the D gene is possibly TRBD1 (7 bases). This CDR3 comprises 16 residues. The ends were cut back, 0 bases at V and 9 bases at J, with 19 bases in the middle. The germline CDR1 and CDR2 sequences are SGHRS and YFSETQ. The CDR3 DNA reads TGCGCCAGCAGCTTGGCTCGCCCCGGGACAGCGGGTGAGCAGTTCTTC. It is translated as CASSLARPGTAGEQFF. The entire variable domain, with the rest obtained from reference TRBV5-1 and TRBJ2-1, is as follows: KAGVTQTPRYLIKTRGQQVTLSCSPISGHRSVSWYQQTPGQGLQFLFEYFSETQRNKGNFPGRFSGRQFSNSRSEMNVSTLELGDSALYLCASSLARPGTAGEQFFGPGTRLTVL.

This clonotype has only a few counts. This chain uses TRBV3-1 with TRBJ2-5; 11 nucleotides agree with TRBD2. With 8 bases clipped from V and 1 base from J, the junction kept 3 bases outside the gene matches. The CDR3 is 14 amino acids. Germline V CDR1 and CDR2: LGHDT, YNNKEL (reference sequence). CDR3 region: CASAGLAVQETQYF. CDR3 nucleotide sequence: TGTGCCAGCGCGGGACTAGCGGTCCAAGAGACCCAGTACTTC.

A remark on this clonotype: This may be a read error, as it is one base from a much larger clone. The chain combines TRBV20-1 with TRBJ2-3; 8 nucleotides match TRBD1. In germline, CDR1 is DFQATT, CDR2 SNEGSKA (reference sequence). CDR3 length: 13 amino acids. CDR3 sequence: CKAGQGSTDSQYF. The CDR3 DNA reads TGCAAAGCCGGACAGGGAAGCACAGATTCGCAGTATTTT.

This clonotype was found many times. The chain carries TRBV29-1 and TRBJ2-7; D gene unclear. Deletions cut 0 bases from V and 0 bases from J, with 12 bases between. Looked up from germline, CDR1 is SQVTM and CDR2 is ANQGSEA. The CDR3 sequence is 15 residues long. CDR3 region: CSVEESERSSYEQYF. DNA of the CDR3: TGCAGCGTTGAAGAATCGGAGCGAAGCTCCTACGAGCAGTACTTC.

This clonotype has at least ten counts. The chain carries TRBV7-8 and TRBJ2-5; 7 nucleotides align to TRBD2. Germline CDR1 SGHVS, CDR2 FQNEAQ. CDR3 size: 15 residues. V was pared by 2 bases and J by 5 bases, with 8 bases of the junction left unmatched. As DNA, the CDR3 is TGTGCCAGCAGCTTACTGGCGGGAGAGGGGGAGACCCAGTACTTC. Amino acid sequence: CASSLLAGEGETQYF.

The V call is TRBV27, the J call TRBJ1-2, with D hard to call. CDR1 and CDR2 from the germline V gene are MNHEY and SMNVEV (reference sequence). Trimming removed 7 bases at V and 4 bases at J, with 10 bases between. This CDR3 contains 12 residues. The CDR3 bases are TGTGCCAGCAAAACCTTGGGCTATGGCTACACCTTC. This encodes CASKTLGYGYTF.

The rearrangement links TRBV6-1 to TRBJ2-1; TRBD2 is a possible D gene (6 bases). Germline CDR1 and CDR2: MNHNS and SASEGT. This CDR3 spans 15 amino acids. V lost 8 bases, J lost 4 bases, and 18 bases lay in between. Written as DNA, the CDR3 is TGTGCCAGCCAGGAGGGGTTAGCGGAGTACAATGAGCAGTTCTTC. Its translation: CASQEGLAEYNEQFF.

Notes on this clonotype: A clone one base away is much larger, so this may be a read error. The gene calls are TRBV7-2 and TRBJ2-1, with TRBD2 matching over 13 bases. Germline V gene sequence: CDR1 SGHTA, CDR2 FQGNSA. The CDR3 contains 17 residues. Trimming cost V 1 base and J 6 bases; bases outside gene matches: 6. This CDR3 reads CASSLGTSGGARNEQFF. As DNA, the CDR3 is TGTGCCAGCAGCTTAGGCACTAGCGGGGGGGCCCGCAATGAGCAGTTCTTC.

The CDR3 loop is CASSPFLEETQYF. DNA of the CDR3: TGTGCCAGCTCACCTTTCCTAGAAGAGACCCAGTACTTC. This chain joins TRBV18 and TRBJ2-5; D call uncertain. Germline-derived CDR1 and CDR2 are KGHSH and LQKENI. This CDR3 spans 13 amino acids. Trimming removed 3 bases from V and 3 bases from J, with 8 bases in between. Variable domain in full (rest from reference TRBV18 and TRBJ2-5): NAGVMQNPRHLVRRRGQEARLRCSPMKGHSHVYWYRQLPEEGLKFMVYLQKENIIDESGMPKERFSAEFPKEGPSILRIQQVVRGDSAAYFCASSPFLEETQYFGPGTRLLVL.

The sample holds many counts of this clonotype. V gene TRBV29-1 combines with J gene TRBJ2-5; 8 bases fit TRBD2. Germline CDR1 and CDR2: SQVTM and ANQGSEA. The CDR3 runs to 14 residues. Trimming removed 5 bases from V and 0 bases from J; junction bases left unmatched: 5. The CDR3 protein is CSVQRETYQETQYF. Written as DNA, the CDR3 is TGCAGCGTTCAGCGGGAGACGTACCAAGAGACCCAGTACTTC.

This clonotype was detected many times. This chain links TRBV14 with TRBJ2-1; D is perhaps TRBD1 or TRBD2 (6 bases each). CDR3 length: 15 amino acids. Germline V lookup: CDR1 SGHDN, CDR2 FVKESK. V was trimmed by 5 bases and J by 8 bases, leaving 19 bases between them. The CDR3 DNA reads as TGTGCCAGCAGCTCCGTGGGGGGCCTCTGGGATGAGCAGTTCTTC. Translation: CASSSVGGLWDEQFF.

This clonotype was counted a few times. The chain couples TRBV4-2 to TRBJ2-1, with 11 nucleotides matching TRBD2. Germline V gives CDR1 LGHNA, CDR2 YNFKEQ. The V gene end was trimmed by 0 bases and the J gene end by 6 bases; junction bases not matched to a gene: 4. This CDR3 spans 16 amino acids. CDR3 amino acids: CASSQERLAGTNEQFF. The CDR3 DNA is TGTGCCAGCAGCCAAGAACGACTAGCGGGAACCAATGAGCAGTTCTTC.

The J gene is TRBJ1-1, the V gene TRBV7-2; no clear D gene. The CDR3 spans 17 residues. The V end lost 5 bases, the J end lost 0 bases, and 19 bases lay between the germline ends. CDR1 SGHTA and CDR2 FQGNSA come from the germline V gene. CDR3 DNA: TGTGCCAGCAGCCCTGGGCGCGGACGGACCCTGAACACTGAAGCTTTCTTT. It encodes CASSPGRGRTLNTEAFF.

The CDR3 loop reads CASDDRGNTGELFF. The CDR3 DNA reads TGTGCCAGCGACGACAGGGGGAACACCGGGGAGCTGTTTTTT. The chain links TRBV12-3 or TRBV12-4 to TRBJ2-2; TRBD1 agrees at 8 bases. CDR3 length equals 14 residues. The V segment lost 8 bases and the J segment 1 base; nucleotides outside the gene matches: 3.

The chain joins TRBV4-1 to TRBJ2-2; TRBD2 matches 7 bases. V was clipped by 6 bases and J by 1 base; unmatched bases: 17. From germline, CDR1 is MGHRA and CDR2 YSYEKL. The CDR3 spans 19 residues. The CDR3 sequence is CASSERVPRLAENTGELFF. The DNA of the CDR3 is TGCGCCAGCAGTGAAAGAGTACCCAGGCTAGCGGAGAACACCGGGGAGCTGTTTTTT.

On this clonotype: Germline and junction disagree at one end, which may indicate a read error. The chain has TRBV20-1 and TRBJ2-5; D call uncertain. CDR3 length: 13 amino acids. Germline V gives CDR1 DFQATT, CDR2 SNEGSKA (reference sequence). CDR3 protein: CSAREGYLETRYF. In DNA form, the CDR3 reads TGCAGTGCTAGAGAGGGGTACCTAGAGACCCGGTACTTC.

This chain connects TRBV12-3 or TRBV12-4 to TRBJ1-2; the match to TRBD1 covers 10 bases. The CDR3 has 14 residues. The ends lost 6 bases at V and 7 bases at J; junction bases unmatched: 8. In nucleotides, the CDR3 is TGTGCCAGCAGCCCCCGGGGACAGGGGTTTGGCTACACCTTC. Its translation is CASSPRGQGFGYTF.

This clonotype was seen a handful of times. The rearrangement joins TRBV7-3 to TRBJ2-1; 8 bases fit TRBD2. V lost 3 bases to trimming and J lost 6 bases; unmatched junction nucleotides: 10. CDR1 and CDR2 (germline): SGHTA, FQGTGA. The CDR3 is 16 residues long. CDR3 bases: TGTGCCAGCAGCTTCGGGACGGGAGGGCTCGTCAATGAGCAGTTCTTC. This codes for CASSFGTGGLVNEQFF.

Here the CDR3 reads CATSDLKGRSTGELFF. The CDR3 coding sequence is TGTGCCACCAGTGATTTGAAAGGACGGTCAACCGGGGAGCTGTTTTTT. The V call is TRBV24-1, the J call TRBJ2-2; D ambiguous. This CDR3 is built from 16 residues. Between the trimmed V and J ends, which lost 0 bases and 5 bases, there was a span of 12 bases. Germline V gene lookup returns CDR1 KGHDR and CDR2 SFDVKD.